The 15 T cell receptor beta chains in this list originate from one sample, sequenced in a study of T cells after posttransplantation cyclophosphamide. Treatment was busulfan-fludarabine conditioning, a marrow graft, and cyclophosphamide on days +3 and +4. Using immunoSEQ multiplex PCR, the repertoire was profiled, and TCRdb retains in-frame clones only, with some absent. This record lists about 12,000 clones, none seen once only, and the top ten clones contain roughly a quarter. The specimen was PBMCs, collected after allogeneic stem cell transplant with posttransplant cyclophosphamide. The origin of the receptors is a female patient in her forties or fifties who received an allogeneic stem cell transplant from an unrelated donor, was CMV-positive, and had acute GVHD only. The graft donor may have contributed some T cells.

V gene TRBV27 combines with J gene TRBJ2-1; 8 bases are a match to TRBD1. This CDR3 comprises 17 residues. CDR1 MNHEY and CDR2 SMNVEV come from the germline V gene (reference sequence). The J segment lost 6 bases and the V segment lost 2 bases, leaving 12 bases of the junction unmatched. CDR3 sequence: CASSLIGWTGYSNEQFF. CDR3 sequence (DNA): TGTGCCAGCAGTTTAATAGGCTGGACAGGGTACTCCAATGAGCAGTTCTTC.

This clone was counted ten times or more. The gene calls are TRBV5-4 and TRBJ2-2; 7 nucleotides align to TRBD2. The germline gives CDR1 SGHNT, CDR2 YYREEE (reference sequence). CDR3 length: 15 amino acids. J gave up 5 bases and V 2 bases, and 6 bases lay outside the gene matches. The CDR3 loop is CASSFASGPTGELFF. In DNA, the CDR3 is TGTGCCAGCAGCTTCGCTAGCGGACCTACCGGGGAGCTGTTTTTT.

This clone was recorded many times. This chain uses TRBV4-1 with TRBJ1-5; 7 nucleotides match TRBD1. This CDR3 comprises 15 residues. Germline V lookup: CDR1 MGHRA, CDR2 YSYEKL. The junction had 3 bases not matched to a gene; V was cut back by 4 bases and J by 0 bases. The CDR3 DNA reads TGCGCCAGCAGCCCCACAGGGGATAGCAATCAGCCCCAGCATTTT. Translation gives CASSPTGDSNQPQHF.

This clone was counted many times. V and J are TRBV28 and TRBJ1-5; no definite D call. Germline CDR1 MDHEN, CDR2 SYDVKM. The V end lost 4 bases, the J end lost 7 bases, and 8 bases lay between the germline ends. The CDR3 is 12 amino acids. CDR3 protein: CASSSSGQPQHF. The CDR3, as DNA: TGTGCCAGCAGTTCCTCCGGGCAGCCCCAGCATTTT.

In DNA form, the CDR3 reads TGTGCCAGCAGCCAGTACAGGGATCCTTATAGCACAGATACGCAGTATTTT. Encoded protein: CASSQYRDPYSTDTQYF. The rearrangement joins TRBV4-2 to TRBJ2-3; D possibly corresponds to TRBD1 (6 bases). The ends were cut back, 3 bases at V and 0 bases at J, with 16 bases in the middle. CDR3 length: 17 amino acids. Looked up from germline, CDR1 is LGHNA and CDR2 is YNFKEQ.

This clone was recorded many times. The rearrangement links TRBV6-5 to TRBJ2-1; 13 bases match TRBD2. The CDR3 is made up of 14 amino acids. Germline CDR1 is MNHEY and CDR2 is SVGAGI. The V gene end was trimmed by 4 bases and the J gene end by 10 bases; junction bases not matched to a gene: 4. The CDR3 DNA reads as TGTGCCAGCAGTTTGACACTAGCGGGAGGGGAGCAGTTCTTC. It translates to CASSLTLAGGEQFF.

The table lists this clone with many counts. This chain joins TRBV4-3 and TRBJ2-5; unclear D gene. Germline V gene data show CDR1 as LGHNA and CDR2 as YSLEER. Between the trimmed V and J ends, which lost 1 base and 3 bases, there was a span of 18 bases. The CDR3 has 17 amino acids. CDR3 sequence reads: CASSQAKSGGKEETQYF. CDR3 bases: TGCGCCAGCAGCCAAGCCAAGTCAGGTGGCAAGGAAGAGACCCAGTACTTC.

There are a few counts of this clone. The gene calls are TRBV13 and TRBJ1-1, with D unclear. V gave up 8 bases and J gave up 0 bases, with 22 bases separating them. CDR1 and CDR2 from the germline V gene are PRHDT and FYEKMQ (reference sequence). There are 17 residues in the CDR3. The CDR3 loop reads CASPQRSFLGMNTEAFF. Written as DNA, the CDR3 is TGTGCCAGCCCTCAGAGGTCTTTTTTAGGCATGAACACTGAAGCTTTCTTT.

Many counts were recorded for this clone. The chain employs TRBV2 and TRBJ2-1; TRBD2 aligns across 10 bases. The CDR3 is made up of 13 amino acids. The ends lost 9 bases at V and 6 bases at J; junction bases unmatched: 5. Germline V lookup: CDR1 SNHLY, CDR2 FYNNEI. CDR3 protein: CARTGTSANEQFF. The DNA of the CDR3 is TGTGCCAGAACCGGGACTAGCGCCAATGAGCAGTTCTTC.

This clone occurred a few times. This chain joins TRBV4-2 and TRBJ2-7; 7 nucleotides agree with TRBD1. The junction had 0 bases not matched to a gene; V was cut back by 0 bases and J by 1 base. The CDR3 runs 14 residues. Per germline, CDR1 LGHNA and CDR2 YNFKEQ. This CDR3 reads CASSQEDRSYEQYF. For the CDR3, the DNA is TGTGCCAGCAGCCAAGAGGACAGGTCCTACGAGCAGTACTTC.

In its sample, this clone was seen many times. The CDR3 spells CASSQDRPGGEKLFF. The CDR3 DNA follows: TGCGCCAGCAGCCAGGACCGGCCCGGGGGGGAAAAACTGTTTTTT. This rearrangement joins TRBV4-1 to TRBJ1-4; D possibly corresponds to TRBD1 (5 bases). V lost 3 bases and J lost 8, with 16 bases in between. The CDR3 totals 15 residues. Germline CDR1 reads MGHRA; CDR2 reads YSYEKL.

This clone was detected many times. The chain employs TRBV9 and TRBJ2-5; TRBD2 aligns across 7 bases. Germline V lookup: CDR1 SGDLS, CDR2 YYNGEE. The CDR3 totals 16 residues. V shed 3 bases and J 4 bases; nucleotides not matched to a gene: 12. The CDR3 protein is CASSDHRDYPGETQYF. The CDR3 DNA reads TGTGCCAGCAGCGATCACCGGGACTACCCCGGAGAGACCCAGTACTTC.

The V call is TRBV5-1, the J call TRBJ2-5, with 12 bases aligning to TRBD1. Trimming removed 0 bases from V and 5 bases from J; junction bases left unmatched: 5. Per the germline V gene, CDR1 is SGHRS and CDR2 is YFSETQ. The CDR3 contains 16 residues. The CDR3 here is CASSLGRDRGRETQYF. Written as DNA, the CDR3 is TGCGCCAGCAGCTTGGGTAGGGACAGGGGGCGCGAGACCCAGTACTTC.

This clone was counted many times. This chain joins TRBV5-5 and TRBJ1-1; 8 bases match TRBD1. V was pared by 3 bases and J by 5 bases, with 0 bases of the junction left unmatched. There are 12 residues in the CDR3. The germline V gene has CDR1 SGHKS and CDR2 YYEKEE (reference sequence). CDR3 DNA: TGTGCCAGCAGCTGGACAGGGACTGAAGCTTTCTTT. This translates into CASSWTGTEAFF.

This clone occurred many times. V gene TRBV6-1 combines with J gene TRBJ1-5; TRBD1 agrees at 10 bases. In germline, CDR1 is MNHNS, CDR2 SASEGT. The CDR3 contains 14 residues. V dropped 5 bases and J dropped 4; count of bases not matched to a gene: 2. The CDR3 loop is CASSLGQGNQPQHF. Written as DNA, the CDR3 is TGTGCCAGCAGTTTGGGACAGGGGAATCAGCCCCAGCATTTT.